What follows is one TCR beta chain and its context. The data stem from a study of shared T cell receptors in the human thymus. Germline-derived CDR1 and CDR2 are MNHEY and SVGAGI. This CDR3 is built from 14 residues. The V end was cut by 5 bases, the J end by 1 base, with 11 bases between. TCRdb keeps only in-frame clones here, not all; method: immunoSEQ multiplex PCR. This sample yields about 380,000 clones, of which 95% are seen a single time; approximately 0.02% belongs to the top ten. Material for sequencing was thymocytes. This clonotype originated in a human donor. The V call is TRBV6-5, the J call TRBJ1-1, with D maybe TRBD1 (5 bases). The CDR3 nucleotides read TGTGCCAGCAGTAACGGGACCGGGAACACTGAAGCTTTCTTT. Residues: CASSNGTGNTEAFF.